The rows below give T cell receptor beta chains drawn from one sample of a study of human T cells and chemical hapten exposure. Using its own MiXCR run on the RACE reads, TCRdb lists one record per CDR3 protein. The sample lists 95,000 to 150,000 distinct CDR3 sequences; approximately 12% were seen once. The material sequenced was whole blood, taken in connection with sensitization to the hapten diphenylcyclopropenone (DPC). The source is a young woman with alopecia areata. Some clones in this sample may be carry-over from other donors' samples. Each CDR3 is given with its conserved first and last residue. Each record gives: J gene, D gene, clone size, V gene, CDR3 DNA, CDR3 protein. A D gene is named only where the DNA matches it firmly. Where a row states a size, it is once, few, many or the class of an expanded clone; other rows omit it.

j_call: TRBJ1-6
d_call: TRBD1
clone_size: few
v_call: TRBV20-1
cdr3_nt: TGCAGTGCTCTGGACAGGAGAGGGTATAATTCACCCCTCCACTTT
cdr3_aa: CSALDRRGYNSPLHF

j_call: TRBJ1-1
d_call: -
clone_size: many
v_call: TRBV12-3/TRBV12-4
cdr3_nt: TGTGCCAGCACCCCCCTGAACACTGAAGCTTTCTTT
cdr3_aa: CASTPLNTEAFF

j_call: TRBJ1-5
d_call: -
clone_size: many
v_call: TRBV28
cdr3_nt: TGTGCCAGCAGTTTTGTGAGGAGTCAGCCCCAGCATTTT
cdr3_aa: CASSFVRSQPQHF

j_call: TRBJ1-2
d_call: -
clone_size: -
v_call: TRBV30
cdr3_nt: TGTGCCTGGACAACTAACTATGGCTACACCTTC
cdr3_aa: CAWTTNYGYTF

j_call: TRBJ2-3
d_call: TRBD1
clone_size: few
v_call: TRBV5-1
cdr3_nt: TGCGCCAGCAGCTTGGCGGGACAGCTTAACACAGATACGCAGTATTTT
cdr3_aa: CASSLAGQLNTDTQYF

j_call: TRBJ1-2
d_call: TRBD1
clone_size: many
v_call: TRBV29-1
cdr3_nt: TGCAGCGTTGACAGGGGGCACGGCTACACCTTC
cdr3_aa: CSVDRGHGYTF

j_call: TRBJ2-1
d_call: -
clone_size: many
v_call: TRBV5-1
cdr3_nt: TGCGCCAGCAGCTTGAACGAGGGGCCTTACGGTGAGCAGTTCTTC
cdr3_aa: CASSLNEGPYGEQFF

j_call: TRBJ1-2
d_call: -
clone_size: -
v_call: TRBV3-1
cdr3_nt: TGTGCCAGCAGCCAAGTCGATCCCCTTTATGGCTACACCTTC
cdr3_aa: CASSQVDPLYGYTF

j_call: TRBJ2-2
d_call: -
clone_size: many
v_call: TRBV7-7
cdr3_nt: TGTGCCAGCAGCCCGACCCCCGCGGGGGCCGGGACCGGGGAGCTGTTTTTT
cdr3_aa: CASSPTPAGAGTGELFF

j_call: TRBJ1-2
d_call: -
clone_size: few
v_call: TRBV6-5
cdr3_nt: TGTGCCAGCAGCCACAACGCCGGGACCCGGGATGGCTACACCTTC
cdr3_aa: CASSHNAGTRDGYTF